A selection of T cell receptor beta chains follows, all from one sample in a study of vaccination and CD4 T cells after COVID-19. TCRdb itself ran the PCR reads through MiXCR, one entry per CDR3 protein. The data contain nearly 15,000 distinct CDR3 sequences, less than 30% of them singletons. The antigens for these receptors are not known. Sequences were obtained from cultured CD4+ T cells from blood. Receptors originate from a human donor with COVID-19. The CDR3 runs from the conserved cysteine through the conserved F or W. D genes are given only for firm matches. Rows may omit the clone size; those that give it use once, few, many or a size class.

cdr3_nt cdr3_aa v_call clone_size d_call j_call
TGTGCCAGCAGCTCCGCCGGTAGCGGGGGGACCCAGTACTTC CASSSAGSGGTQYF TRBV7-9 few TRBD2 TRBJ2-5
TGTGCCAGCAGTGAATGGGTCGGGAACTATGGCTACACCTTC CASSEWVGNYGYTF TRBV25-1 few NA TRBJ1-2
TGTGCCAGCAGTTACTCGGCAACACCCGGCCCTAACTATGGCTACACCTTC CASSYSATPGPNYGYTF TRBV6-5 few NA TRBJ1-2
TGCAGTGCTAGTGGGTCGGTGAGGGGCGGAGGGGAGCAGTTCTTC CSASGSVRGGGEQFF TRBV20-1 NA NA TRBJ2-1
TGTGCCAGTAGTATCCTCGGGACAGGGCTCTACGAGCAGTACTTC CASSILGTGLYEQYF TRBV19 NA TRBD1 TRBJ2-7
TGTGCCAGCAGTGACTCTACCTCGACAGAGTTAAAGGGCTACACCTTC CASSDSTSTELKGYTF TRBV6-4 few NA TRBJ1-2
TGTGCCAGCAGTACCGACAGAAGCTCCTACAATGAGCAGTTCTTC CASSTDRSSYNEQFF TRBV28 NA NA TRBJ2-1
TGTGCCAGCTCACCAGGGCAGAATCAGCCCCAGCATTTT CASSPGQNQPQHF TRBV18 NA NA TRBJ1-5
TGCAGCGCAGAGGGGAGGGGAGAGACCCAGTACTTC CSAEGRGETQYF TRBV29-1 NA TRBD2 TRBJ2-5
TGTGCCAGCGTGGCGGCCTCCTACGAGCAGTACTTC CASVAASYEQYF TRBV7-8 NA NA TRBJ2-7
TGTGCCAGCAGTTTACAGGGGTCCTATGGAAACACCATATATTTT CASSLQGSYGNTIYF TRBV12-3/TRBV12-4 NA NA TRBJ1-3
TGTGCCAGCAGTTCCGGACAGTTCACAGATACGCAGTATTTT CASSSGQFTDTQYF TRBV27 NA NA TRBJ2-3
TGCAGCGTTGAGAAGGGTACAGATACGCAGTATTTT CSVEKGTDTQYF TRBV29-1 NA NA TRBJ2-3
TGTGCCAGCAGCTCAAATCCGGGACAGGGGGCGCGCGAGCAGTACTTC CASSSNPGQGAREQYF TRBV7-6 medium-sized TRBD1 TRBJ2-7
TGTGCCAGCAGCCACGCCGGGGGCAATGGCTACACCTTC CASSHAGGNGYTF TRBV5-6 NA NA TRBJ1-2
TGTGCCAGTAGCCCCCCCTTCGACGGCTACACCTTC CASSPPFDGYTF TRBV19 NA NA TRBJ1-2
TGTGCCAGCAGCCCTGGGACTAGCGGGGAAGAGACCCAGTACTTC CASSPGTSGEETQYF TRBV4-2 NA TRBD2 TRBJ2-5
TGTGCCAGCAGCCGAAGTTCGACGGAGACCCAGTACTTC CASSRSSTETQYF TRBV7-3 NA NA TRBJ2-5
TGTGCCAGCAGCTCGGGACTAGCGAGCACAGATACGCAGTATTTT CASSSGLASTDTQYF TRBV5-4 NA TRBD2 TRBJ2-3
TGCAGCGCCGGACACGATCAGCCCCAGCATTTT CSAGHDQPQHF TRBV29-1 NA NA TRBJ1-5
TGTGCCAGCAGTGATCCGGGACAGTCTTGGACTGAAGCTTTCTTT CASSDPGQSWTEAFF TRBV2 NA TRBD1 TRBJ1-1
TGCAGTGCTCAGGACAGAAAAGAGACCCAGTACTTC CSAQDRKETQYF TRBV20-1 few NA TRBJ2-5
TGTGCCAGCAGCCCCCGGTTGTCGGAGACCCAGTACTTC CASSPRLSETQYF TRBV5-4 few NA TRBJ2-5
TGTGCCAGCAGCTTGGACAGGGGTGGGACTGAAGCTTTCTTT CASSLDRGGTEAFF TRBV7-2 few TRBD1 TRBJ1-1
TGTGCCAGTAGGGAAACAGGGGCTTCCTATAATTCACCCCTCCACTTT CASRETGASYNSPLHF TRBV19 few TRBD1 TRBJ1-6
TGTGCCAGCAGCTCCGGCAGGAACTACGAGCAGTACTTC CASSSGRNYEQYF TRBV5-4 NA NA TRBJ2-7
TGCAGTGCTAGAGAGAGTCAGGGAAGATCACCCCTCCACTTT CSARESQGRSPLHF TRBV20-1 medium-sized NA TRBJ1-6